These 30 T cell receptor beta chains were sequenced from one sample in a study of CD8+ T cells in alopecia areata listed by TCRdb under 2018. Receptor amplification or capture employed the immunoSEQ multiplex PCR assay. RNA was extracted from all samples and reverse transcribed into cDNA, which served as template for TCR sequencing. The clones in this table, taken by TCRdb from immuneACCESS, are in-frame only. Not every clone is retained; where verified, under half of the shortfall comes from an unresolved V gene, and the cause of the rest is unknown. The sample table holds about 110,000 clones, of which about 60% were seen once. Around 23% of the sample rests with the top ten. Sequenced sample: NKG2D-low CD8+ T cells sorted from blood. Interpreted using the paper, the cell subset or site label stands for: sorted CD8+ NKG2D-low blood T cells. The receptors were sampled from a human donor with alopecia areata.

The chain links TRBV2 to TRBJ2-1; D remains ambiguous. Germline CDR1 reads SNHLY; CDR2 reads FYNNEI. The CDR3 contains 14 residues. Trimming pared 9 bases from V and 8 bases from J, leaving 20 bases between. DNA for the CDR3: TGTGCCAGAGCTCGTGGCCCCCAGTCCGATGAGCAGTTCTTC. It specifies CARARGPQSDEQFF.

The rearrangement uses TRBV27 and TRBJ2-4; D is uncertain. V lost 7 bases and J lost 1, with 11 bases in between. Germline values: CDR1 MNHEY, CDR2 SMNVEV (reference sequence). The CDR3 runs 14 residues. The CDR3 coding sequence is TGTGCCAGCACCTCCCCGGCCGCCAAAAACATTCAGTACTTC. Its protein is CASTSPAAKNIQYF.

V usage is TRBV11-2 and J usage is TRBJ1-1; no firm D call. This CDR3 spans 13 amino acids. CDR1 is SGHAT and CDR2 is FQNNGV in the germline V gene. V lost 7 bases to trimming and J lost 5 bases, with 14 bases between them. This chain's CDR3 is CASTPGSRTEAFF. In nucleotides, the CDR3 is TGTGCCAGCACCCCGGGCAGCCGGACTGAAGCTTTCTTT. Looking up the rest from reference TRBV11-2 and TRBJ1-1 gives the full variable domain: EAGVAQSPRYKIIEKRQSVAFWCNPISGHATLYWYQQILGQGPKLLIQFQNNGVVDDSQLPKDRFSAERLKGVDSTLKIQPAKLEDSAVYLCASTPGSRTEAFFGQGTRLTVV.

The chain couples TRBV10-3 to TRBJ2-7; D is tentatively TRBD1 or TRBD2 (5 bases each). Germline assignment: CDR1 ENHRY and CDR2 SYGVKD. This CDR3 has 12 residues. V was trimmed by 10 bases and J by 4 bases, leaving 14 bases between them. This chain's CDR3 is CATNAGGYEQYF. DNA for the CDR3: TGTGCCACAAATGCTGGGGGATACGAGCAGTACTTC.

The J gene is TRBJ1-1, the V gene TRBV15, with a tentative D call TRBD1 (6 bases). Trimming cost V 6 bases and J 3 bases, with 14 bases left between them. This CDR3 spans 14 amino acids. Germline V gives CDR1 LNHNV, CDR2 YYDKDF (reference sequence). In DNA, the CDR3 is TGTGCCACCAGGCGAGGGGGGCCGTACACTGAAGCTTTCTTT. The encoded protein is CATRRGGPYTEAFF.

The chain uses TRBV27 and TRBJ1-2, with TRBD1 matching 8 bases. The CDR3 is made up of 14 amino acids. Losses at the gene ends were 6 bases for V and 7 bases for J; bases not matched to a gene: 10. The germline V gene encodes CDR1 MNHEY and CDR2 SMNVEV (reference sequence). DNA of the CDR3: TGTGCCAGCAGGATAACGGGACAGGCCTTTGGCTACACCTTC. Protein: CASRITGQAFGYTF.

V is TRBV27 and J is TRBJ1-5, with 8 bases lining up with TRBD1. This CDR3 is built from 15 residues. Germline CDR1 reads MNHEY; CDR2 reads SMNVEV (reference sequence). J was trimmed by 7 bases and V by 5 bases; bases with no gene match: 10. The CDR3 nucleotides are TGTGCCAGCAGTGAAATCGCAGGGGGCGGCCAGCCCCAGCATTTT. Translation: CASSEIAGGGQPQHF.

CDR3 in amino acids: CATSRVGIQGQTQYF. CDR3 DNA sequence: TGTGCCACCAGCAGAGTAGGCATACAGGGGCAGACTCAGTACTTC. The J gene is TRBJ2-4, the V gene TRBV15; the match to TRBD1 covers 7 bases. Germline CDR1 LNHNV, CDR2 YYDKDF (reference sequence). CDR3 size: 15 residues. The junction had 12 bases not matched to a gene; V was cut back by 1 base and J by 12 bases.

The chain has TRBV5-1 and TRBJ2-3; D unclear. Trimming shortened V by 0 bases and J by 3 bases, and 11 bases separated the two germline ends. CDR3 size: 15 residues. Germline CDR1 SGHRS, CDR2 YFSETQ. CDR3 residues: CASSLEGEWTDTQYF. The CDR3 DNA is TGCGCCAGCAGCTTGGAAGGCGAATGGACAGATACGCAGTATTTT.

V gene TRBV7-9 combines with J gene TRBJ2-1, with D tentatively TRBD1 or TRBD2 (6 bases each). Per germline, CDR1 SEHNR and CDR2 FQNEAQ (reference sequence). This CDR3 region has 13 residues. V was pared by 2 bases and J by 9 bases, with 11 bases between. The CDR3 DNA follows: TGTGCCAGCAGCTTAAAGGGGGGTAGTGAGCAGTTCTTC. Its translation is CASSLKGGSEQFF.

The V and J genes are TRBV11-2 and TRBJ2-5; D possibly matches TRBD1 or TRBD2 (5 bases each). Germline CDR1 and CDR2: SGHAT and FQNNGV. CDR3 size: 15 residues. V was shortened by 1 base and J by 2 bases, with 11 bases between the two germline ends. CDR3: CASSLGGTVQETQYF. DNA of the CDR3: TGTGCCAGCAGCTTAGGAGGGACCGTTCAAGAGACCCAGTACTTC.

This clone was detected once. This chain connects TRBV5-5 to TRBJ2-1; D gene ambiguous. This CDR3 region has 15 residues. Per the germline V gene, CDR1 is SGHKS and CDR2 is YYEKEE (reference sequence). Trimming pared 4 bases from V and 5 bases from J, leaving 16 bases between. The CDR3 protein is CASSVTQAGHNEQFF. As DNA, the CDR3 is TGTGCCAGCAGCGTGACCCAAGCTGGGCACAATGAGCAGTTCTTC.

This chain joins TRBV27 and TRBJ2-2; D is unresolved. V was cut by 1 base and J by 6 bases, with 12 bases left in between. Germline CDR1 MNHEY, CDR2 SMNVEV (reference sequence). The CDR3 runs 15 residues. The CDR3 loop reads CASSLLGPGSGELFF. DNA for the CDR3: TGTGCCAGCAGTTTATTAGGGCCAGGCTCCGGGGAGCTGTTTTTT.

The chain couples TRBV27 to TRBJ2-7, with TRBD1 identical over 7 bases. In germline, CDR1 is MNHEY, CDR2 SMNVEV (reference sequence). V dropped 2 bases and J dropped 6; count of bases not matched to a gene: 4. CDR3 length equals 13 residues. The CDR3 loop is CASSLSSGGEQYF. The CDR3 bases are TGTGCCAGCAGTTTAAGCTCAGGGGGCGAGCAGTACTTC.

V is TRBV7-9 and J is TRBJ2-3; D tentatively fits TRBD1 or TRBD2 (5 bases each). Germline V gene lookup returns CDR1 SEHNR and CDR2 FQNEAQ (reference sequence). Trimming took off 5 bases at V and 5 bases at J, with 8 bases between the two ends. CDR3 length equals 12 residues. The CDR3 spells CASSRGGDTQYF. CDR3 nucleotide sequence: TGTGCCAGCAGCCGGGGCGGAGATACGCAGTATTTT.

With respect to this clone: Sequence at one end of the junction differs from germline and may be a read error. The chain is built from TRBV2 and TRBJ1-1; D is unresolved. Germline-derived CDR1 and CDR2 are SNHLY and FYNNEI. The CDR3 is made up of 10 amino acids. In DNA form, the CDR3 reads TGTGCCAGCCCAAACACCGAAGCTTTCTTT. This translates into CASPNTEAFF.

This CDR3 reads CASSPGPGKGSAQNIQYF. The CDR3 DNA follows: TGTGCCAGCTCACCAGGGCCCGGGAAGGGGTCGGCCCAAAACATTCAGTACTTC. V and J are TRBV18 and TRBJ2-4; possibly TRBD1 or TRBD2 for D (5 bases each). CDR1 is KGHSH, CDR2 LQKENI, per germline. V was clipped by 2 bases and J by 5 bases, with 22 bases between them. This CDR3 has 18 residues.

The count of this clone is one. The chain has TRBV15 and TRBJ2-2, with D unclear. Trimming removed 1 base at V and 4 bases at J, with 7 bases between. Germline values: CDR1 LNHNV, CDR2 YYDKDF (reference sequence). The CDR3 contains 14 residues. The CDR3 protein is CATSRGTGTGELFF. Written as DNA, the CDR3 is TGTGCCACCAGCAGAGGGACGGGCACCGGGGAGCTGTTTTTT. Full variable domain (remainder filled in from reference TRBV15 and TRBJ2-2): DAMVIQNPRYQVTQFGKPVTLSCSQTLNHNVMYWYQQKSSQAPKLLFHYYDKDFNNEADTPDNFQSRRPNTSFCFLDIRSPGLGDTAMYLCATSRGTGTGELFFGEGSRLTVL.

This clone was seen once. The chain combines TRBV7-9 with TRBJ1-5; the match to TRBD1 covers 10 bases. With 5 bases clipped from V and 1 base from J, the junction kept 2 bases outside the gene matches. The CDR3 has 15 residues. Germline lookup yields CDR1 SEHNR and CDR2 FQNEAQ (reference sequence). This CDR3 reads CASSRTGGSNQPQHF. Written as DNA, the CDR3 is TGTGCCAGCAGCCGGACAGGGGGAAGCAATCAGCCCCAGCATTTT.

The chain couples TRBV5-1 to TRBJ2-5; no definite D call. The J call may be wrong; the DNA end is better matched by TRBJ2-7. This CDR3 spans 11 amino acids. Looked up from germline, CDR1 is SGHRS and CDR2 is YFSETQ. CDR3 coding DNA: TGCCCGGCAGTCACCCCCTACGAGCAGTACTTC. As protein: CPAVTPYEQYF.

The gene calls are TRBV7-9 and TRBJ2-5, with D tentatively TRBD1 (6 bases). This CDR3 region has 17 residues. CDR1 is SEHNR, CDR2 FQNEAQ, per germline (reference sequence). Between the trimmed V and J ends, which lost 3 bases and 1 base, there was a span of 18 bases. CDR3 in DNA: TGTGCCAGCAGCTTCGAAACAGGGCTTTTTGGCCAAGAGACCCAGTACTTC. Encoded protein: CASSFETGLFGQETQYF.

The rearrangement links TRBV4-1 to TRBJ2-1; D is undetermined. Germline lookup yields CDR1 MGHRA and CDR2 YSYEKL. This CDR3 spans 14 amino acids. V was clipped by 1 base and J by 9 bases, with 13 bases between them. The CDR3 DNA is TGCGCCAGCAGCCAAGCGGCCCTCAGGAGTGAGCAGTTCTTC. This sequence encodes CASSQAALRSEQFF.

The J gene is TRBJ2-1, the V gene TRBV4-1, with D tentatively TRBD1 (5 bases). In germline, CDR1 is MGHRA, CDR2 YSYEKL. This CDR3 region has 13 residues. Trimming took off 1 base at V and 9 bases at J, with 10 bases between the two ends. The chain's CDR3 is CASSQVSQGEQFF. The CDR3 DNA reads as TGCGCCAGCAGCCAAGTAAGTCAGGGTGAGCAGTTCTTC.

The gene calls are TRBV5-6 and TRBJ2-7; no reliable D call. The CDR3 extends over 14 amino acids. The V and J ends lost 4 bases and 3 bases respectively, with 14 bases between them. Germline V gene data show CDR1 as SGHDT and CDR2 as YYEEEE. The CDR3 region is CASSAGFNVYEQYF. CDR3 nucleotides: TGTGCCAGCAGCGCTGGGTTCAACGTCTACGAGCAGTACTTC.

To note about this clone: Other nucleotide sequences from this sample produce the same CDR3. The V gene is TRBV28, the J gene TRBJ2-7; D remains unclear. This CDR3 is 11 amino acids long. CDR1 MDHEN and CDR2 SYDVKM come from the germline V gene. Trimming pared 6 bases from V and 4 bases from J, leaving 7 bases between. CDR3 DNA: TGTGCCAGCAGGACCGCTTACGAGCAGTACTTC. Its protein product is CASRTAYEQYF. Together with reference TRBV28 and TRBJ2-7, the CDR3 gives the full variable domain: DVKVTQSSRYLVKRTGEKVFLECVQDMDHENMFWYRQDPGLGLRLIYFSYDVKMKEKGDIPEGYSVSREKKERFSLILESASTNQTSMYLCASRTAYEQYFGPGTRLTVT.

The chain couples TRBV2 to TRBJ2-7; D uncertain. V lost 2 bases, J lost 3 bases, and 2 bases lay in between. This CDR3 contains 11 residues. Per germline, CDR1 SNHLY and CDR2 FYNNEI. The CDR3 loop reads CASSELYEQYF. CDR3 nucleotides: TGTGCCAGCAGTGAACTCTACGAGCAGTACTTC.

This clone was seen just once. The rearrangement links TRBV2 to TRBJ1-1, with 8 bases matching TRBD1. The trim removed 8 bases at V and 4 bases at J, leaving 6 bases unmatched. Germline V lookup: CDR1 SNHLY, CDR2 FYNNEI. The CDR3 extends over 13 amino acids. The CDR3 loop is CASLDRGVTEAFF. CDR3 DNA sequence: TGTGCCAGCCTTGACAGGGGAGTCACTGAAGCTTTCTTT.

A few counts support this clone. The J gene is TRBJ2-1, the V gene TRBV29-1, with D unclear. Germline V lookup: CDR1 SQVTM, CDR2 ANQGSEA. Trimming took off 3 bases at V and 9 bases at J, with 15 bases between the two ends. CDR3 length equals 13 residues. CDR3 nucleotides: TGCAGCGTTGAGTCGGGTTCCAGTGGTGAGCAGTTCTTC. Translation gives CSVESGSSGEQFF.

The CDR3 reads CASIGPTTQYF. CDR3 DNA sequence: TGTGCCAGCATAGGCCCGACTACGCAGTATTTT. The gene calls are TRBV2 and TRBJ2-3; no reliable D call. The germline V gene has CDR1 SNHLY and CDR2 FYNNEI. The length of the CDR3 is 11 residues. Deletions cut 7 bases from V and 8 bases from J, with 10 bases between.

The chain joins TRBV28 to TRBJ1-2; D gene uncertain. Germline assignment: CDR1 MDHEN and CDR2 SYDVKM. V was trimmed by 5 bases and J by 4 bases, leaving 17 bases between them. This CDR3 is 15 amino acids long. The CDR3 here is CASSEMGSRIYGYTF. Written as DNA, the CDR3 is TGTGCCAGCAGTGAGATGGGGTCTCGTATCTATGGCTACACCTTC.